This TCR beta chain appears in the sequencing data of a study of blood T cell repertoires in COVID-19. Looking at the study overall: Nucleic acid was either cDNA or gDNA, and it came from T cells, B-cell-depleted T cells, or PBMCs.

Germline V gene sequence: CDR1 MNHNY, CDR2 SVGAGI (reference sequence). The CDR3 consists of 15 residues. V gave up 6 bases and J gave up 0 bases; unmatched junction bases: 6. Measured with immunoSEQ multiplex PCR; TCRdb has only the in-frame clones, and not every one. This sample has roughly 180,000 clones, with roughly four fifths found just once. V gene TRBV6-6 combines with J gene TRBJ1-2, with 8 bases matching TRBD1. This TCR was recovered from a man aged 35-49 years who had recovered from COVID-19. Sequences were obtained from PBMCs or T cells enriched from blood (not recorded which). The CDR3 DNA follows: TGTGCCAGCAGCCGTGGGACAGGAGCTAACTATGGCTACACCTTC. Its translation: CASSRGTGANYGYTF.